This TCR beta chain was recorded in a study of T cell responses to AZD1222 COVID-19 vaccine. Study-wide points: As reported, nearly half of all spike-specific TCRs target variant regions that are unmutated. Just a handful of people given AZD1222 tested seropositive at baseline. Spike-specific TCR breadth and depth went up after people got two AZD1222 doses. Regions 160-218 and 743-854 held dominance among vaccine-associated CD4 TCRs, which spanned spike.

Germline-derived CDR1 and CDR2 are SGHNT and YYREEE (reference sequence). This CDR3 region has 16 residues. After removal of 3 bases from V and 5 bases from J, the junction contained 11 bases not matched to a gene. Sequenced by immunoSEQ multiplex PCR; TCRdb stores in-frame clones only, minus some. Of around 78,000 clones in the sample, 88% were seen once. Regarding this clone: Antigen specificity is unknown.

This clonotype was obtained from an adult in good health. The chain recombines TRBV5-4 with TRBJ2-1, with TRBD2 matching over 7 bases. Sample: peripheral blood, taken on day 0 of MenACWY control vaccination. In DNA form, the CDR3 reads TGTGCCAGCAGCTCCTCGGCTCGCGGGGGAAACAATGAGCAGTTCTTC. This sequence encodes CASSSSARGGNNEQFF.